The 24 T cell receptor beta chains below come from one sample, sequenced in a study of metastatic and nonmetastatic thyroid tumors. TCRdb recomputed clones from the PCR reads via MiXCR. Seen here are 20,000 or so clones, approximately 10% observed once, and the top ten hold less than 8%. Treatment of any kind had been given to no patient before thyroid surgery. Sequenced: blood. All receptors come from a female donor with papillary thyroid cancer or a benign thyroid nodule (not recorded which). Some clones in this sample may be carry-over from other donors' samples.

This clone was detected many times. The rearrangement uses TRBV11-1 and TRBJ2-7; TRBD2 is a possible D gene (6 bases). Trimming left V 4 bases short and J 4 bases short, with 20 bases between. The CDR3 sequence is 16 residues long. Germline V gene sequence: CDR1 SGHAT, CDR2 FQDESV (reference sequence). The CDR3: CASSSKAPAGHYEQYF. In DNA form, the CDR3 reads TGTGCCAGCAGCTCAAAGGCCCCAGCGGGTCATTACGAGCAGTACTTC.

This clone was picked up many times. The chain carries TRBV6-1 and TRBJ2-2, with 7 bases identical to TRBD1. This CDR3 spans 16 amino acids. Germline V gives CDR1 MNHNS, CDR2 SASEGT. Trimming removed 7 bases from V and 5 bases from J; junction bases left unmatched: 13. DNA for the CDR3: TGTGCCAGCACCCCACTACAGGGGAGAAAGACCGGGGAGCTGTTTTTT. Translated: CASTPLQGRKTGELFF.

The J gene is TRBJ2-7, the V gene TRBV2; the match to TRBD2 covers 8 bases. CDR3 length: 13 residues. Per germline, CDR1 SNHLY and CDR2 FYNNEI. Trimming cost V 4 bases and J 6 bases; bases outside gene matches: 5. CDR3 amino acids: CASSARLAGEQYF. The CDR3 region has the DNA TGTGCCAGCAGTGCCCGGCTAGCGGGCGAGCAGTACTTC.

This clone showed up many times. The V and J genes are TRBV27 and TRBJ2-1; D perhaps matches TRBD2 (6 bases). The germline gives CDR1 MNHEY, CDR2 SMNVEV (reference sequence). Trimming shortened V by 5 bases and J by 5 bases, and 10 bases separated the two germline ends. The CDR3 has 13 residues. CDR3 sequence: CASSPGTHNEQFF. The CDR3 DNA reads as TGTGCCAGCAGTCCCGGGACTCACAATGAGCAGTTCTTC.

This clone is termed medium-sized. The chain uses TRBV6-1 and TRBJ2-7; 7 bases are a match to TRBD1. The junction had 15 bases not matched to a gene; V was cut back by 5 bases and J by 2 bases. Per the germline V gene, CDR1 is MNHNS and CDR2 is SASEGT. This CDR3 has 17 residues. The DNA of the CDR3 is TGTGCCAGCAGTCCCACCTTAGCCGGGACAGTTACCTACGAGCAGTACTTC. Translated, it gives CASSPTLAGTVTYEQYF.

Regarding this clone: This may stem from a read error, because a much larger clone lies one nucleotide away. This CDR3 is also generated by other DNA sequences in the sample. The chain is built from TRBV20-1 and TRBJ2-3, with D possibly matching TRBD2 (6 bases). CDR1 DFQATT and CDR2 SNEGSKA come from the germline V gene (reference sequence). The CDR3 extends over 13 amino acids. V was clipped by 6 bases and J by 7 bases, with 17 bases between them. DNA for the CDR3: TGCAGTGCGGGGGGACCCTCGGGATATACGCAGTATTTT. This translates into CSAGGPSGYTQYF.

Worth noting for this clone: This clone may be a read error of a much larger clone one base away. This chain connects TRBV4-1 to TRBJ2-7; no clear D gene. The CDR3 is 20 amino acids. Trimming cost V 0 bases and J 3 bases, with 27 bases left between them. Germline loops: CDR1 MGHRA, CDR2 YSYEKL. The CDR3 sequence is CASSQDSVKSVSSWVYEQYF. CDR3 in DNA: TGCGCCAGCAGCCAAGATTCGGTAAAGAGCGTGAGTTCCTGGGTCTACGAGCAGTACTTC.

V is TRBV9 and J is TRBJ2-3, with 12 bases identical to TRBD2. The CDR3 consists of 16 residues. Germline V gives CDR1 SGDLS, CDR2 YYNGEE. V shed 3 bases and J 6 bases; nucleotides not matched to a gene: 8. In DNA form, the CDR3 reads TGTGCCAGCAGCGCCCTAGCGGGAGGGCCTTACGATACGCAGTATTTT. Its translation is CASSALAGGPYDTQYF. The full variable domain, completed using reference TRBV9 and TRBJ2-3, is DSGVTQTPKHLITATGQRVTLRCSPRSGDLSVYWYQQSLDQGLQFLIQYYNGEERAKGNILERFSAQQFPDLHSELNLSSLELGDSALYFCASSALAGGPYDTQYFGPGTRLTVL.

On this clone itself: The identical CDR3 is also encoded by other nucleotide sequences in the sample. The CDR3 protein is CASSLGIYGKTYEQYF. Here the CDR3 DNA reads TGTGCCAGCAGCTTGGGTATTTATGGGAAAACCTACGAGCAGTACTTC. This chain uses TRBV5-5 with TRBJ2-7; unclear D gene. Germline assignment: CDR1 SGHKS and CDR2 YYEKEE (reference sequence). The CDR3 length is 16 residues. V was pared by 0 bases and J by 2 bases, with 15 bases between. The variable domain in full, with the rest retrieved from reference TRBV5-5 and TRBJ2-7, is DAGVTQSPTHLIKTRGQQVTLRCSPISGHKSVSWYQQVLGQGPQFIFQYYEKEERGRGNFPDRFSARQFPNYSSELNVNALLLGDSALYLCASSLGIYGKTYEQYFGPGTRLTVT.

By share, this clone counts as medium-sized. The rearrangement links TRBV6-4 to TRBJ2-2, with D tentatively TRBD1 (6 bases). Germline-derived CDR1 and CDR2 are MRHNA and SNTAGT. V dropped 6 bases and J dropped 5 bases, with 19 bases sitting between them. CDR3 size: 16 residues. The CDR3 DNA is TGTGCCAGCAGCCCCGCACTAACAGGGCGGACCGGGGAGCTGTTTTTT. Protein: CASSPALTGRTGELFF.

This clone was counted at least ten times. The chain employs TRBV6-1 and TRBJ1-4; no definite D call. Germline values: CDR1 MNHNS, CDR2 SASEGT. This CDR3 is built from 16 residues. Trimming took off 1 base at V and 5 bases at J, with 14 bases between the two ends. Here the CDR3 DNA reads TGTGCCAGCAGTGAAGGGAGGATTCGAGAGAATGAAAAACTGTTTTTT. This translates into CASSEGRIRENEKLFF.

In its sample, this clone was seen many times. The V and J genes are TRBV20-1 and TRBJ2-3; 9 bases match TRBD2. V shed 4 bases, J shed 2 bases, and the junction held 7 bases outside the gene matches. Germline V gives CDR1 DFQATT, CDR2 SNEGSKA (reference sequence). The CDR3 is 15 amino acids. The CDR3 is CSATPGTSSTDTQYF. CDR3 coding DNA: TGCAGTGCTACCCCGGGGACTAGCTCCACAGATACGCAGTATTTT.

The CDR3 reads CASSQDSGAGLTDTQYF. CDR3 in DNA: TGTGCCAGCAGCCAAGATAGTGGCGCGGGGCTCACGGATACGCAGTATTTT. The chain employs TRBV3-1 and TRBJ2-3; D possibly corresponds to TRBD2 (6 bases). V was pared by 0 bases and J by 6 bases, with 19 bases between. CDR1 LGHDT and CDR2 YNNKEL come from the germline V gene (reference sequence). The CDR3 spans 17 residues.

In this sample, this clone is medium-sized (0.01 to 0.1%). CDR3: CATSSGLGPYEQYF. DNA for the CDR3: TGTGCCACCAGCAGTGGCTTAGGCCCCTACGAGCAGTACTTC. The V call is TRBV15, the J call TRBJ2-7, with D unclear. Germline CDR1 is LNHNV and CDR2 is YYDKDF (reference sequence). Trimming removed 3 bases at V and 2 bases at J, with 11 bases between. The CDR3 has 14 amino acids.

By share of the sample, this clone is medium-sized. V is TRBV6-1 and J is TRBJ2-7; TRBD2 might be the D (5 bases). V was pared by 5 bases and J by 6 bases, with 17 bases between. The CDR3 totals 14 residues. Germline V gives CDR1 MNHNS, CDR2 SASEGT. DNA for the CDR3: TGTGCCAGCAGTATCGACGGGGAAGGAGGCGAGCAGTACTTC. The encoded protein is CASSIDGEGGEQYF.

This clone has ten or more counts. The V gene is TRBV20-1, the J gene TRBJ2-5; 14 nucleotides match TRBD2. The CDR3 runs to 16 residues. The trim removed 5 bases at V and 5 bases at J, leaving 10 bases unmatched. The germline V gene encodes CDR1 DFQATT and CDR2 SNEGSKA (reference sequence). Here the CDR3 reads CSAPGTSGSGWETQYF. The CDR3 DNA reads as TGCAGTGCTCCCGGGACTAGCGGGAGCGGTTGGGAGACCCAGTACTTC.

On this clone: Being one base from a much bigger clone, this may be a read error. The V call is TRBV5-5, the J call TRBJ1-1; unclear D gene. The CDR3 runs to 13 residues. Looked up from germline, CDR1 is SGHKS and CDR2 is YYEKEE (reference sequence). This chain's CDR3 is CASSFGVKTEAFF. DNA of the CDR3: TGTGCCAGCAGCTTCGGAGTGAAGACTGAAGCTTTCTTT. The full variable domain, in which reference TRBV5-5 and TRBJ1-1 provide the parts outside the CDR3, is DAGVTQSPTHLIKTRGQQVTLRCSPISGHKSVSWYQQVLGQGPQFIFQYYEKEERGRGNFPDRFSARQFPNYSSELNVNALLLGDSALYLCASSFGVKTEAFFGQGTRLTVV.

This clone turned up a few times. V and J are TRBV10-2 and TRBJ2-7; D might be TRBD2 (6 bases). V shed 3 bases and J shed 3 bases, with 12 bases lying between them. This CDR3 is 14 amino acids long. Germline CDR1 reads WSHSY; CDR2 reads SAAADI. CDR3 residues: CASSDLEGDYEQYF. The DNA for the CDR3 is TGCGCCAGCAGTGATCTGGAGGGAGACTACGAGCAGTACTTC.

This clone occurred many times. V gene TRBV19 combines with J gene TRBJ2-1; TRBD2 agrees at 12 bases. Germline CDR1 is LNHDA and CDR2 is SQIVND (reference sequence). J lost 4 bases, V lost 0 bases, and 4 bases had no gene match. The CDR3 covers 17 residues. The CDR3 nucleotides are TGTGCCAGTAGTATAGATCCCGGGACTAGCGGGTACAATGAGCAGTTCTTC. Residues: CASSIDPGTSGYNEQFF.

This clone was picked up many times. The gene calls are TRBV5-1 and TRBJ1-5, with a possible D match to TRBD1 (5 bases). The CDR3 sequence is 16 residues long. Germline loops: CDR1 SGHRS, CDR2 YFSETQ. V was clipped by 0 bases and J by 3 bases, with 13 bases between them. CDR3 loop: CASSLDGTQPNQPQHF. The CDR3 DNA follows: TGCGCCAGCAGCTTGGATGGGACTCAGCCCAATCAGCCCCAGCATTTT.

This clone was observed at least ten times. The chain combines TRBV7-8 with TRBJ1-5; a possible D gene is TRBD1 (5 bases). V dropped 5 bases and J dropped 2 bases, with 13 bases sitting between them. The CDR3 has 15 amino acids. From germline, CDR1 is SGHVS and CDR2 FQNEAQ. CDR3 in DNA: TGTGCCAGCAGCCCCCAGGGAGGGGGCAATCAGCCCCAGCATTTT. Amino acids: CASSPQGGGNQPQHF.

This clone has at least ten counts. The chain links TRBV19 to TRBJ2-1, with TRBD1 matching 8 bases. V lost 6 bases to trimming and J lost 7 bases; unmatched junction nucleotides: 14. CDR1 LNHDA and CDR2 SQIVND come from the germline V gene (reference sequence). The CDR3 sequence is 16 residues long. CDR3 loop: CASSLFQGARKNEQFF. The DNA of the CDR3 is TGTGCCAGTAGCCTTTTCCAGGGGGCGCGAAAAAATGAGCAGTTCTTC.

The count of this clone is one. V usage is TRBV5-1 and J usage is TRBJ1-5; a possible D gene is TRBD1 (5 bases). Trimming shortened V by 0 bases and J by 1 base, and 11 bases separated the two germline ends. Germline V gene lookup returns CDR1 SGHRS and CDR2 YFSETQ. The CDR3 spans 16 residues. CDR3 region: CASSLGPGRSNQPQHF. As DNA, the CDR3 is TGCGCCAGCAGCTTGGGCCCAGGGAGAAGCAATCAGCCCCAGCATTTT. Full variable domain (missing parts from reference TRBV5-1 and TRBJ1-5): KAGVTQTPRYLIKTRGQQVTLSCSPISGHRSVSWYQQTPGQGLQFLFEYFSETQRNKGNFPGRFSGRQFSNSRSEMNVSTLELGDSALYLCASSLGPGRSNQPQHFGDGTRLSIL.

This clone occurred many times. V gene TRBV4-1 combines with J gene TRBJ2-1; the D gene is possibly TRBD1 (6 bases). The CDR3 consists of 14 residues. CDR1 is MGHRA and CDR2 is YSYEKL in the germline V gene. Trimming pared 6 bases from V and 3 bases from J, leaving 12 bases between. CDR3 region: CASSRDNIYNEQFF. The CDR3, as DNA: TGCGCCAGCAGTAGGGACAACATCTACAATGAGCAGTTCTTC.